This T cell receptor beta chain is drawn from a study of beta chain features in type 1 diabetes. Study-wide points: Type 1 diabetes patients showed fewer insertions and more deletions at VDJ junctions. Patients' naive, central memory and Treg TCRB repertoires seemed closer to one another than those of healthy donors.

Using CD45RO/CCR7/CD25/CD127/CD95/CD27, CD4+ naive, central memory, regulatory and stem cell-like memory cells were sorted. The V end was cut by 6 bases, the J end by 1 base, with 9 bases between. Germline CDR1 and CDR2: MNHNS and SASEGT. The CDR3 contains 13 residues. On this clone itself: Its antigen is unidentified.

The investigators reverse transcribed all of the isolated RNA, so they sequenced expressed TCRB transcripts. Profiled with immunoSEQ multiplex PCR; TCRdb holds only in-frame clones, not every one. The data show hundreds of thousands of clones, with 9.6% seen just once and about 0.037% held by the top ten. This receptor was obtained from a woman aged 18-29 years in good health. The chain joins TRBV6-1 to TRBJ1-1, with a possible D match to TRBD1 (6 bases). Source material: naive CD4+ T cells from blood. CDR3 in DNA: TGTGCCAGCAGGACGGACAGGAACACTGAAGCTTTCTTT. It translates to CASRTDRNTEAFF.